This T cell receptor beta chain was observed in a study of T cell responses to AZD1222 COVID-19 vaccine. TCRdb keeps only in-frame clones here, not all; method: immunoSEQ multiplex PCR. The table records just under 95,000 clones, approximately 90% of them present only once. Trimming took off 0 bases at V and 0 bases at J, with 6 bases between the two ends. Germline V lookup: CDR1 LNHDA, CDR2 SQIVND (reference sequence). This CDR3 is built from 15 residues. Overall study results and limits: Of spike-specific TCRs, nearly half reportedly target regions left unmutated in variants. Baseline seropositivity occurred in only a handful of AZD1222 recipients. Most donors were white British and more were female, and clonal diversity was possibly underestimated.

As regards this clone: Its matching antigen is unknown.

This specimen was peripheral blood, taken on day 0 of AZD1222 vaccination. The V and J genes are TRBV19 and TRBJ1-5; D gene ambiguous. The source of this sequence is an adult in good health. CDR3 loop: CASSIDRGSNQPQHF. Written as DNA, the CDR3 is TGTGCCAGTAGTATAGATCGGGGTAGCAATCAGCCCCAGCATTTT.